The 19 T cell receptor beta chains below were found in one sample sequenced in a study of T cell responses to AZD1222 COVID-19 vaccine. The table came from immunoSEQ multiplex PCR; TCRdb's copy has only in-frame clones and leaves some out. The table has 100,000 to 110,000 clones, around 90% seen once. The specimen comprised peripheral blood, sampled on day 0 of AZD1222 vaccination. The receptors shown here come from an adult in good health.

The CDR3 spells CASSGGQPGQPQHF. The CDR3 DNA follows: TGTGCCAGCAGCGGGGGACAACCAGGTCAGCCCCAGCATTTT. The chain combines TRBV9 with TRBJ1-5; D is perhaps TRBD1 (6 bases). V shed 3 bases and J shed 6 bases, with 13 bases lying between them. This CDR3 region has 14 residues. CDR1 and CDR2 from the germline V gene are SGDLS and YYNGEE.

The CDR3 nucleotides read TGTGCCAGCAGCCCCCTTGCGAGCACAGATACGCAGTATTTT. As protein: CASSPLASTDTQYF. This sequence joins TRBV7-3 and TRBJ2-3, with D unresolved. The CDR3 contains 14 residues. V lost 5 bases and J lost 0, with 9 bases in between. The germline gives CDR1 SGHTA, CDR2 FQGTGA.

V is TRBV5-1 and J is TRBJ2-1; D assignment may be TRBD1 or TRBD2 (6 bases each). This CDR3 region has 15 residues. With 0 bases removed from V and 5 bases from J, the gap between germline ends came to 12 bases. In germline, CDR1 is SGHRS, CDR2 YFSETQ. Here the CDR3 reads CASSLGAGTHNEQFF. CDR3 DNA: TGCGCCAGCAGCTTGGGGGCGGGGACACACAATGAGCAGTTCTTC.

V and J are TRBV5-6 and TRBJ1-1; tentative D call: TRBD1 (5 bases). Germline V CDR1 and CDR2: SGHDT, YYEEEE. V gave up 4 bases and J gave up 0 bases, with 16 bases separating them. The CDR3 loop spans 16 amino acids. The CDR3 region has the DNA TGTGCCAGCAGCCGCCGGGGGGTCTTGATGAACACTGAAGCTTTCTTT. It is translated as CASSRRGVLMNTEAFF.

The chain combines TRBV6-1 with TRBJ1-3; a weak D match, TRBD1 (6 bases). Trimming cost V 4 bases and J 2 bases, with 15 bases left between them. This CDR3 has 16 amino acids. From germline, CDR1 is MNHNS and CDR2 SASEGT. The CDR3 here is CASSAHTGRAGNTIYF. In DNA form, the CDR3 reads TGTGCCAGCAGTGCCCACACAGGGAGGGCTGGAAACACCATATATTTT.

V usage is TRBV30 and J usage is TRBJ2-3; D is uncertain. The CDR3 is 12 residues long. V was pared by 1 base and J by 1 base, with 3 bases between. Germline loops: CDR1 GTSNPN, CDR2 SVGIG (reference sequence). The CDR3 is CAWSEGTDTQYF. The CDR3 DNA is TGTGCCTGGAGTGAAGGCACAGATACGCAGTATTTT.

V usage is TRBV6-1 and J usage is TRBJ2-7, with no clear D. CDR1 MNHNS and CDR2 SASEGT come from the germline V gene. The CDR3 sequence is 12 residues long. The V end was cut by 0 bases, the J end by 7 bases, with 7 bases between. CDR3 DNA: TGTGCCAGCAGTGAAGCCTTCCAGGAGCAGTACTTC. This gives the protein CASSEAFQEQYF.

V and J are TRBV6-4 and TRBJ2-1; the D gene is possibly TRBD1 (5 bases). Germline V gives CDR1 MRHNA, CDR2 SNTAGT. With 1 base removed from V and 8 bases from J, the gap between germline ends came to 15 bases. The CDR3 extends over 15 amino acids. The DNA for the CDR3 is TGTGCCAGCAGTGACTATGACAGCATTATGGATGAGCAGTTCTTC. It translates to CASSDYDSIMDEQFF.

The genes are TRBV24-1 and TRBJ2-5, with 8 bases lining up with TRBD1. The CDR3 covers 16 residues. The V gene's germline CDR1 is KGHDR and CDR2 SFDVKD. With V trimmed by 4 bases and J by 2 bases, 8 bases remained unmatched. The CDR3 bases are TGTGCCACCAGTGAAACCGGGACAGGAGTACAAGAGACCCAGTACTTC. It codes for CATSETGTGVQETQYF.

V gene TRBV12-3 or TRBV12-4 combines with J gene TRBJ1-3, with D tentatively TRBD1 (6 bases). The CDR3 is made up of 13 amino acids. Trimming removed 7 bases at V and 7 bases at J, with 14 bases between. This CDR3 is CASNEGGRNTIYF. As DNA, the CDR3 is TGTGCCAGCAACGAAGGGGGACGGAACACCATATATTTT.

The chain recombines TRBV29-1 with TRBJ2-4; possibly TRBD1 for D (6 bases). Trimming left V 3 bases short and J 8 bases short, with 14 bases between. Germline CDR1 SQVTM, CDR2 ANQGSEA. CDR3 size: 13 residues. Here the CDR3 DNA reads TGCAGCGTTGAGCCCGGGACAAAGGACATTCAGTACTTC. Its translation: CSVEPGTKDIQYF.

The CDR3 DNA reads TGTGCCAGCAATCTGGGGGGCGATTTGGGAAACACCATATATTTT. This encodes CASNLGGDLGNTIYF. The chain carries TRBV6-5 and TRBJ1-3, with D maybe TRBD1 (6 bases). CDR1 is MNHEY and CDR2 is SVGAGI in the germline V gene. CDR3 length equals 15 residues. The V gene lost 7 bases and the J gene lost 4 bases, with 17 bases spanning the gap.

This clone occurred once. This chain links TRBV6-1 with TRBJ1-1, with 7 bases matching TRBD1. This CDR3 comprises 16 residues. V shed 3 bases and J 8 bases; nucleotides not matched to a gene: 15. In germline, CDR1 is MNHNS, CDR2 SASEGT. CDR3 loop: CASSDPILNRGREAFF. The CDR3 DNA follows: TGTGCCAGCAGTGACCCCATACTTAACAGGGGACGAGAAGCTTTCTTT.

The chain couples TRBV10-3 to TRBJ1-6, with D unclear. The CDR3 runs 14 residues. Germline V gene sequence: CDR1 ENHRY, CDR2 SYGVKD. The V end was cut by 0 bases, the J end by 5 bases, with 5 bases between. The CDR3 spells CAISESGHNSPLHF. The CDR3 DNA sequence: TGTGCCATCAGTGAGTCGGGCCATAATTCACCCCTCCACTTT.

The chain couples TRBV4-1 to TRBJ2-7, with TRBD1 matching 9 bases. The CDR3 covers 16 residues. Trimming at V came to 0 bases and at J to 4 bases, leaving 7 bases not matched to a gene. Germline values: CDR1 MGHRA, CDR2 YSYEKL. CDR3 sequence: CASSQEGTGKVYEQYF. In DNA form, the CDR3 reads TGCGCCAGCAGCCAAGAGGGGACAGGGAAAGTGTACGAGCAGTACTTC.

In this sample, this clone turned up once. V and J are TRBV5-4 and TRBJ2-2, with 11 bases identical to TRBD2. The CDR3 has 19 residues. The germline V gene has CDR1 SGHNT and CDR2 YYREEE (reference sequence). Trimming took 0 bases from V and 3 from J; bases not matched to a gene: 10. The CDR3 DNA reads as TGTGCCAGCAGCTTGGATATACTAGCGGGAGCGTTCGACACCGGGGAGCTGTTTTTT. Amino acid sequence: CASSLDILAGAFDTGELFF.

The rearrangement joins TRBV30 to TRBJ2-5, with D perhaps being TRBD1 or TRBD2 (5 bases each). The CDR3 totals 14 residues. With 4 bases removed from V and 3 bases from J, the gap between germline ends came to 15 bases. In germline, CDR1 is GTSNPN, CDR2 SVGIG (reference sequence). CDR3 coding DNA: TGTGCCTGGAATTGGGACGGATTAAAAGAGACCCAGTACTTC. Residues: CAWNWDGLKETQYF. The whole variable domain, remainder taken from reference TRBV30 and TRBJ2-5, is SQTIHQWPATLVQPVGSPLSLECTVEGTSNPNLYWYRQAAGRGLQLLFYSVGIGQISSEVPQNLSASRPQDRQFILSSKKLLLSDSGFYLCAWNWDGLKETQYFGPGTRLLVL.

V gene TRBV5-5 combines with J gene TRBJ2-7, with unresolved D. The CDR3 extends over 16 amino acids. The germline V gene encodes CDR1 SGHKS and CDR2 YYEKEE (reference sequence). V lost 0 bases to trimming and J lost 0 bases, with 13 bases between them. Here the CDR3 reads CASSLDLSANSYEQYF. The CDR3 nucleotides are TGTGCCAGCAGCTTGGATTTATCGGCCAACTCCTACGAGCAGTACTTC. The entire variable domain, with the rest obtained from reference TRBV5-5 and TRBJ2-7, is as follows: DAGVTQSPTHLIKTRGQQVTLRCSPISGHKSVSWYQQVLGQGPQFIFQYYEKEERGRGNFPDRFSARQFPNYSSELNVNALLLGDSALYLCASSLDLSANSYEQYFGPGTRLTVT.

This rearrangement joins TRBV5-6 to TRBJ2-7; possible D gene TRBD1, 6 bases. Germline loops: CDR1 SGHDT, CDR2 YYEEEE. The CDR3 runs to 15 residues. Trimming left V 4 bases short and J 0 bases short, with 14 bases between. CDR3: CASSQRQGFSYEQYF. The CDR3 DNA sequence: TGTGCCAGCAGCCAACGGCAGGGGTTCTCCTACGAGCAGTACTTC.